The text below deals with one T cell receptor beta chain. These data are taken from a study of regulatory and conventional T cells in RAG deficiency. Blood CD4+ CD25-low CD127-high conventional T cells supplied the genomic DNA template. This CDR3 spans 16 amino acids. The V gene end was trimmed by 0 bases and the J gene end by 5 bases; junction bases not matched to a gene: 8. CDR1 SGHRS and CDR2 YFSETQ come from the germline V gene. The table came from immunoSEQ multiplex PCR; TCRdb's copy has only in-frame clones and leaves some out. The profile covers about 30,000 clones, with approximately 96% appearing a single time and approximately 0.35% taken by the ten largest. These sequences were also reported in another study, on regulatory T cells. According to that study: Amplification used 52 TRBV primers and 13 TRBJ primers.

Input material: CD25- CD4+ T cells sorted from blood. The sequence derives from a human donor in good health. This sequence joins TRBV5-1 and TRBJ2-1; 7 nucleotides match TRBD2. As DNA, the CDR3 is TGCGCCAGCAGCTTGGGGGTGGGACTAATGGACAATGAGCAGTTCTTC. Translation: CASSLGVGLMDNEQFF.